Shown below are 2 T cell receptor beta chains from a single sample sequenced in a study of cytomegalovirus exposure and HLA in healthy donors. Some clones are missing from TCRdb's copy, which holds only in-frame ones; the method was immunoSEQ multiplex PCR. The sample carries 160,000 or so clones, about four fifths recorded once. The sample comprised PBMCs. These receptors all stem from a man younger than 45 in good health and CMV-seropositive.

The J gene is TRBJ1-1, the V gene TRBV6-1, with D perhaps matching TRBD1 (6 bases). Germline V gene data show CDR1 as MNHNS and CDR2 as SASEGT. Trimming took off 10 bases at V and 2 bases at J, with 14 bases between the two ends. The CDR3 extends over 13 amino acids. The CDR3: CAIQTQGNTEAFF. In DNA, the CDR3 is TGTGCCATCCAGACACAGGGAAACACTGAAGCTTTCTTT.

There are many counts of this clone. The chain employs TRBV6-4 and TRBJ2-3; D call uncertain. CDR3 size: 13 residues. Trimming removed 3 bases at V and 0 bases at J, with 4 bases between. Germline V gene data show CDR1 as MRHNA and CDR2 as SNTAGT. The CDR3 DNA is TGTGCCAGCAGTGAGAGGAGCACAGATACGCAGTATTTT. It specifies CASSERSTDTQYF.